This T cell receptor beta chain was recorded in a study of early T cells in non-severe SARS-CoV-2 infection. This CDR3 is built from 19 residues. V was pared by 1 base and J by 3 bases, with 22 bases between. Germline lookup yields CDR1 SGHTA and CDR2 FQGNSA. TCRdb called the 5' RACE reads again in MiXCR, with one record for every CDR3 protein. The sample holds around 39,000 distinct CDR3 sequences; 5.4% are singletons and the top ten take 6% to 6.5%. This clonotype was picked up a small number of times. The sample here was whole blood, taken at baseline. The receptor was isolated from an adult who was a healthcare worker with PCR-confirmed SARS-CoV-2 infection or an uninfected control (not recorded which). The chain is built from TRBV7-2 and TRBJ2-1; a possible D gene is TRBD2 (5 bases). CDR3 nucleotide sequence: TGTGCCAGCAGCTTAGTACTAGTAACGGGCCCGAGGAACTACAATGAGCAGTTCTTC. This gives the protein CASSLVLVTGPRNYNEQFF.